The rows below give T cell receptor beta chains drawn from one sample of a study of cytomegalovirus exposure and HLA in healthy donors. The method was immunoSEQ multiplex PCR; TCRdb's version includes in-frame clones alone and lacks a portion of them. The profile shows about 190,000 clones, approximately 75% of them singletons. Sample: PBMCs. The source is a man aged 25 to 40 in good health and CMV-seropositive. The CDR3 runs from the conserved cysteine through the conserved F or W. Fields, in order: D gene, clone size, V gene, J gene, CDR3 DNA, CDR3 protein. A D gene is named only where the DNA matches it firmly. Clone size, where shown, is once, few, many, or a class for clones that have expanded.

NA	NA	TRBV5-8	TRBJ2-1	TGTGCCAGCAGCTTCAGGCCCCCATCGTTGGGTGAGCAGTTCTTC	CASSFRPPSLGEQFF
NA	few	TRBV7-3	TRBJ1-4	TGTGCCAGCAGCTTAAACCCAGGCGAAAAACTGTTTTTT	CASSLNPGEKLFF
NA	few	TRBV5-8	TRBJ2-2	TGTGCCAGCAGGCCACCTCTGGCGGTCGCGAACACCGGGGAGCTGTTTTTT	CASRPPLAVANTGELFF
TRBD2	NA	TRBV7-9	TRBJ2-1	TGTGCCAGCAGCCGCCGTAGCGGGAGGACTGAGCAGTTCTTC	CASSRRSGRTEQFF
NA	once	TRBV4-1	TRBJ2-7	TGCGCCAGCAGCCAAGTCCCGGGGGACTCCTACGAGCAGTACTTC	CASSQVPGDSYEQYF
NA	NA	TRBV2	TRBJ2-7	TGTGCCAGCATTAAGGGGTACGAGCAGTACTTC	CASIKGYEQYF
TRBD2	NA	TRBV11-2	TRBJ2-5	TGTGCCAGCAGCTCTAGGACTAGCGGTAAAGAGACCCAGTACTTC	CASSSRTSGKETQYF
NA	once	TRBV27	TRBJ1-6	TGTGCCAGCAGTTTAGCGGGGGACCCCCCCTATAATTCACCCCTCCACTTT	CASSLAGDPPYNSPLHF
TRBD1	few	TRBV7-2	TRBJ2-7	TGTGCCAGCAGCTTGGGGACAGGGGCCTCCTACGAGCAGTACTTC	CASSLGTGASYEQYF
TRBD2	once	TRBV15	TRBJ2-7	TGTGCCACCAGCGGGAGGGGACTATTCTACGAGCAGTACTTC	CATSGRGLFYEQYF
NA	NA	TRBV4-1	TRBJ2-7	TGCGCCAGCAGCCAGACCCAGGGGTACGAGCAGTACTTC	CASSQTQGYEQYF
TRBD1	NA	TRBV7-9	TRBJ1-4	TGTGCCAGCAGCTTCTGGGTCGGGACAGGACAGGGGGAAAAACTGTTTTTT	CASSFWVGTGQGEKLFF
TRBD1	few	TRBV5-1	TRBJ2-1	TGCGCCAGCGACGAGGGACAGGGCTACAATGAGCAGTTCTTC	CASDEGQGYNEQFF
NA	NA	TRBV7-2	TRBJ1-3	TGTGCCAGCAGCCCGTCCGCTGGAAACACCATATATTTT	CASSPSAGNTIYF
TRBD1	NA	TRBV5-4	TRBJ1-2	TGTGCCAGCAGCTCTCCGGGACAGAACTATGGCTACACCTTC	CASSSPGQNYGYTF
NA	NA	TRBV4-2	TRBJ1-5	TGTGCCAGCAGCCAAGGCCTCATGGAGACCAGAATAAGCCAGCCCCAGCATTTT	CASSQGLMETRISQPQHF
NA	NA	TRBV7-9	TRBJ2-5	TGTGCCAGCCAGGACTATCCCCAAGAGACCCAGTACTTC	CASQDYPQETQYF
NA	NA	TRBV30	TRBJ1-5	TGTGCCTGGAGTGGGGGGACTCCGGGGCAGCCCCAGCATTTT	CAWSGGTPGQPQHF
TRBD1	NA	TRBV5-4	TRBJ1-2	TGTGCCAGCAGCCCTCAGGGACAGGGCTACACCTTC	CASSPQGQGYTF
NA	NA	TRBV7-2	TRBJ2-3	TGTGCCAGCAGCTCGCCGCGGCACACAGATACGCAGTATTTT	CASSSPRHTDTQYF
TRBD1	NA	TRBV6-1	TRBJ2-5	TGTGCCAGCAAAGGTACAGGGGTGGAGACCCAGTACTTC	CASKGTGVETQYF
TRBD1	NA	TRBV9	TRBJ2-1	TGTGCCAGCAGCGTAGAGGTGGGACAGGGGGCACATGAGCAGTTCTTC	CASSVEVGQGAHEQFF
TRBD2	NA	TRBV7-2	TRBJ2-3	TGTGCCAGCAGCCCGCAGGGACTAGCGGGAGAAGATACGCAGTATTTT	CASSPQGLAGEDTQYF
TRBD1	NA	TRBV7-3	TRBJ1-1	TGTGCCAGCAGCTTAGGGCCCGGGACAGGGGAATCGCAGACTGAAGCTTTCTTT	CASSLGPGTGESQTEAFF
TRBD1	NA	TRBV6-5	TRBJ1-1	TGTGCCAGCACCCAGGGGGGTACGAACACTGAAGCTTTCTTT	CASTQGGTNTEAFF
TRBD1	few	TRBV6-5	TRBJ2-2	TGTGCCAGCAGTTACCGGGACAGTTACACCGGGGAGCTGTTTTTT	CASSYRDSYTGELFF
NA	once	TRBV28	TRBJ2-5	TGTGCCAGCAGGCTACAGGGTCAAGAGACCCAGTACTTC	CASRLQGQETQYF
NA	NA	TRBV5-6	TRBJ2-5	TGTGCCAGCAGCAGCCAGACAAAAGAGACCCAGTACTTC	CASSSQTKETQYF
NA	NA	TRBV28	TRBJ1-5	TGTGCCAGCAGTCCCCAAAGTAGACAGCCCCAGCATTTT	CASSPQSRQPQHF
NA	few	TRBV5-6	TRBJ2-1	TGTGCCAGCAGTCGGCGGGTACGGACCAATGAGCAGTTCTTC	CASSRRVRTNEQFF
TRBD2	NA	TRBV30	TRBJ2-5	TGTGCCTGGAGCCCCGGGACTAGCGGGAGAGGGGAGACCCAGTACTTC	CAWSPGTSGRGETQYF
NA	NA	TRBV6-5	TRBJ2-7	TGTGCCAGCACTAAATGGGGGGAAAGGCCCTACGAGCAGTACTTC	CASTKWGERPYEQYF
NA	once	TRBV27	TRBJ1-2	TGTGCCAGCAGTTTAGCGGGTTGGGGTAACTATGGCTACACCTTC	CASSLAGWGNYGYTF
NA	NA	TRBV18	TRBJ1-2	TGTGCCAGCTCACCGTTCGGGACTCAGTATGGCTACACCTTC	CASSPFGTQYGYTF
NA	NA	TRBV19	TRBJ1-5	TGTGCCAGTAGTTACGATCGCTATAGCAATCAGCCCCAGCATTTT	CASSYDRYSNQPQHF
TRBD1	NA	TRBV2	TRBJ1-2	TGTGCCAGCAGGCTGGGGACAGGGGGAGGGTATGGCTACACCTTC	CASRLGTGGGYGYTF
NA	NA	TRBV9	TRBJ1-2	TGTGCCAGCAGCGCGATGGACGAGGGAGTTGGCTACACCTTC	CASSAMDEGVGYTF